The rows below give T cell receptor beta chains drawn from one sample of a study of blood T cell repertoires in COVID-19. Generated by immunoSEQ multiplex PCR, the TCRdb table keeps only in-frame clones and is missing some. The sample has over 70,000 clones; 86% are singletons. The sequencing sample was made of peripheral blood. Receptors were obtained from a human donor in a cohort sampled during active COVID-19. Each CDR3 is given without its conserved first and last residue. D genes are given only for firm matches. Not every row has a clone size; where given, it reads once, few, many or a size class.

D: TRBD1
length: 15
size: NA
J: TRBJ2-5
V: TRBV28
CDR3: ASPPPPGQGAGETQY

D: NA
length: 13
size: once
J: TRBJ2-5
V: TRBV19
CDR3: ASSYRVGVGETQY

D: NA
length: 11
size: NA
J: TRBJ1-2
V: TRBV4-3
CDR3: ASSQDQSYGYT

D: NA
length: 11
size: NA
J: TRBJ1-1
V: TRBV19
CDR3: ASSLLRGGEAF

D: NA
length: 12
size: NA
J: TRBJ1-1
V: TRBV15
CDR3: ATSRGGSNTEAF

D: NA
length: 12
size: NA
J: TRBJ1-1
V: TRBV5-5
CDR3: ASSLGVAGTEAF

D: NA
length: 11
size: NA
J: TRBJ2-3
V: TRBV10-3
CDR3: AITSRGTDTQY

D: NA
length: 12
size: NA
J: TRBJ2-2
V: TRBV5-1
CDR3: ASDWASNTGELF

D: NA
length: 11
size: NA
J: TRBJ2-5
V: TRBV7-9
CDR3: ASSRGLGETQY

D: NA
length: 15
size: NA
J: TRBJ1-1
V: TRBV5-1
CDR3: ASSTEPVGARDTEAF

D: NA
length: 11
size: NA
J: TRBJ2-3
V: TRBV9
CDR3: ASSVGNTDTQY

D: TRBD2
length: 12
size: NA
J: TRBJ2-7
V: TRBV5-1
CDR3: ASSPGLAFYEQY

D: TRBD1
length: 11
size: few
J: TRBJ2-2
V: TRBV19
CDR3: ASGDSNTGELF

D: TRBD2
length: 13
size: NA
J: TRBJ2-1
V: TRBV3-1/TRBV3-2
CDR3: ASSPPGTRDNEQF

D: NA
length: 12
size: NA
J: TRBJ1-1
V: TRBV2
CDR3: ASREDRFNTEAF

D: TRBD2
length: 15
size: once
J: TRBJ2-1
V: TRBV6-6
CDR3: ASSRLAGDGSYNEQF

D: NA
length: 12
size: NA
J: TRBJ2-3
V: TRBV5-1
CDR3: ASSWDDGADTQY

D: TRBD2
length: 15
size: NA
J: TRBJ2-1
V: TRBV5-6
CDR3: ASSLLIRLAGYNEQF

D: TRBD1
length: 14
size: NA
J: TRBJ1-4
V: TRBV7-9
CDR3: ASSLKGAQANEKLF

D: NA
length: 9
size: NA
J: TRBJ2-7
V: TRBV5-1
CDR3: ASSFHYEQY

D: NA
length: 13
size: once
J: TRBJ1-1
V: TRBV30
CDR3: AWSARTHQNTEAF

D: NA
length: 14
size: NA
J: TRBJ1-2
V: TRBV28
CDR3: ASSLFGGSANYGYT

D: NA
length: 11
size: NA
J: TRBJ2-7
V: TRBV28
CDR3: ASSRRTTYEQY

D: NA
length: 11
size: NA
J: TRBJ1-2
V: TRBV30
CDR3: ACTRGPGNGYT

D: TRBD2
length: 11
size: NA
J: TRBJ2-7
V: TRBV2
CDR3: ASKDSGAYEQY

D: NA
length: 16
size: NA
J: TRBJ1-6
V: TRBV6-2/TRBV6-3
CDR3: ASSLSPNSGHHNSPLH

D: NA
length: 13
size: once
J: TRBJ2-7
V: TRBV4-1
CDR3: ASSQPQTGGAEQY

D: TRBD2
length: 11
size: NA
J: TRBJ2-1
V: TRBV30
CDR3: AWSAGLASEQF

D: NA
length: 11
size: NA
J: TRBJ2-1
V: TRBV5-1
CDR3: ASSSNQVDEQF

D: NA
length: 12
size: NA
J: TRBJ1-3
V: TRBV19
CDR3: ASREVAGGNTIY

D: NA
length: 9
size: NA
J: TRBJ1-1
V: TRBV5-6
CDR3: ASSINTEAF

D: TRBD1
length: 11
size: NA
J: TRBJ2-1
V: TRBV28
CDR3: ASSPGTGNEQF

D: NA
length: 13
size: once
J: TRBJ1-1
V: TRBV5-1
CDR3: ASSFDPSGLTGAF